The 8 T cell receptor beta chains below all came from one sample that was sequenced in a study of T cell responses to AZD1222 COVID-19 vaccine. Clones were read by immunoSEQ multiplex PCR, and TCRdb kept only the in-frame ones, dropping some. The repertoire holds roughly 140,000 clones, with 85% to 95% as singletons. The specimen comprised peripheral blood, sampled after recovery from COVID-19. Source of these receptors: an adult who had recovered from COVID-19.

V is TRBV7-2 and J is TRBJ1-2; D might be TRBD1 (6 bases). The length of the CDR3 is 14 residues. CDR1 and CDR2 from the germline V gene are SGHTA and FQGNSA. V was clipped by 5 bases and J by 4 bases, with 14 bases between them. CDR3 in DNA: TGTGCCAGCAGCGCAGGGGTGGGCAGCTATGGCTACACCTTC. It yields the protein CASSAGVGSYGYTF.

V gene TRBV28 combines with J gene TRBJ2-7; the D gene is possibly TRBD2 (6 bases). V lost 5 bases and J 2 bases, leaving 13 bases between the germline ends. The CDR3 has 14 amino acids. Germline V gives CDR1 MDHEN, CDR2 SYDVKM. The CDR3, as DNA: TGTGCCAGCAGTCCCGGGGGTGCCACCTACGAGCAGTACTTC. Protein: CASSPGGATYEQYF.

The CDR3 DNA is TGTGCCAGCAGCTCAGCGGGAGGGCCTGGTCATGAGCAGTTCTTC. It translates to CASSSAGGPGHEQFF. The chain recombines TRBV11-2 with TRBJ2-1; 10 bases are shared with TRBD2. Germline V CDR1 and CDR2: SGHAT, FQNNGV. The CDR3 extends over 15 amino acids. The V and J ends lost 4 bases and 8 bases, in that order; junction bases with no gene match: 8.

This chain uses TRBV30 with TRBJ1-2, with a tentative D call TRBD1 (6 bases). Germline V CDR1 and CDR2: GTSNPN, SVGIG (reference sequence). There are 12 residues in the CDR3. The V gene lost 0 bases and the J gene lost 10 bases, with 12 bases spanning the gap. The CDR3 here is CAWSVWGADYTF. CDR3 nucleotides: TGTGCCTGGAGTGTATGGGGGGCCGACTACACCTTC.

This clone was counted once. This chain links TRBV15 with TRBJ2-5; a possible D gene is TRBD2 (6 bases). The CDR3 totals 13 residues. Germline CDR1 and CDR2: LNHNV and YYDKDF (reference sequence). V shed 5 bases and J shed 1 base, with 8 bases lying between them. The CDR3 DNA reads TGTGCCACCAGCGGGGGAGGCCAAGAGACCCAGTACTTC. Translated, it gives CATSGGGQETQYF.

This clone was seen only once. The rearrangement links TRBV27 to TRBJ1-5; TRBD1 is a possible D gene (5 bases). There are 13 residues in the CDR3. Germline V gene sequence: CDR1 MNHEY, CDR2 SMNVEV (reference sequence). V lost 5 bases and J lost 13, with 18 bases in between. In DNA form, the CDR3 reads TGTGCCAGCAGTGGTAAGGGGCAGGAGTGGCAGCATTTT. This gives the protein CASSGKGQEWQHF.

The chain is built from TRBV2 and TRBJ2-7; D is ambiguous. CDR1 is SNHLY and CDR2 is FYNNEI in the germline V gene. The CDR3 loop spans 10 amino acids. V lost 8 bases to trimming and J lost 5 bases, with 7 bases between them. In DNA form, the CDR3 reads TGTGCCAGCCGAGGAGACGAGCAGTACTTC. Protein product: CASRGDEQYF. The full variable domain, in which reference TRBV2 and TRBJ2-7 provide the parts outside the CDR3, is EPEVTQTPSHQVTQMGQEVILRCVPISNHLYFYWYRQILGQKVEFLVSFYNNEISEKSEIFDDQFSVERPDGSNFTLKIRSTKLEDSAMYFCASRGDEQYFGPGTRLTVT.

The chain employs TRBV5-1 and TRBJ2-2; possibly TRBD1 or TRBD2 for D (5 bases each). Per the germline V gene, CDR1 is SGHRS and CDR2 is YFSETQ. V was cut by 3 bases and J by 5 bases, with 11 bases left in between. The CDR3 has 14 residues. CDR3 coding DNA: TGCGCCAGCAGCTCGGACACGGGGACCGGGGAGCTGTTTTTT. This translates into CASSSDTGTGELFF.